Presented here are 27 T cell receptor beta chains from one specimen sequenced in a study of cytomegalovirus exposure and HLA in healthy donors. The PCR used 60 Vbeta and 13 Jbeta primers. The table came from immunoSEQ multiplex PCR; TCRdb's copy has only in-frame clones and leaves some out. Among around 150,000 clones listed, 85% to 90% were seen once. The specimen sequenced was PBMCs. The receptor source for this set is a woman younger than 45 in good health and CMV-seronegative.

About this clone itself: The junction departs from germline at one end; a sequencing error may be responsible. The rearrangement joins TRBV7-9 to TRBJ2-3; TRBD2 agrees at 14 bases. The CDR3 is made up of 16 amino acids. CDR1 and CDR2 from the germline V gene are SEHNR and FQNEAQ (reference sequence). The DNA of the CDR3 is TGTTCCAGCAGCTCGGGACTAGCGGGAGCAACAGATACGCAGTATTTT. Protein product: CSSSSGLAGATDTQYF.

The chain carries TRBV28 and TRBJ1-2, with 8 bases matching TRBD1. Germline CDR1 and CDR2: MDHEN and SYDVKM. V shed 7 bases, J shed 0 bases, and the junction held 10 bases outside the gene matches. CDR3 length: 16 amino acids. CDR3 coding DNA: TGTGCCAGCACCCTTGGAGGACAGGGATCTAACTATGGCTACACCTTC. It specifies CASTLGGQGSNYGYTF.

The chain recombines TRBV6-4 with TRBJ1-4; 8 positions match TRBD1. CDR1 is MRHNA, CDR2 SNTAGT, per germline. The CDR3 is 16 residues long. V shed 3 bases, J shed 2 bases, and the junction held 5 bases outside the gene matches. DNA for the CDR3: TGTGCCAGCAGTGATCCCCGGGACAGGACTAATGAAAAACTGTTTTTT. This sequence encodes CASSDPRDRTNEKLFF.

The gene calls are TRBV5-4 and TRBJ1-1; 7 bases match TRBD1. With V trimmed by 6 bases and J by 4 bases, 12 bases remained unmatched. The CDR3 sequence is 15 residues long. CDR1 is SGHNT and CDR2 is YYREEE in the germline V gene (reference sequence). The CDR3 coding sequence is TGTGCCAGCACCATCCTCGGGGCAGGGGGCACTGAAGCTTTCTTT. This encodes CASTILGAGGTEAFF.

This clone was observed a few times. The gene calls are TRBV28 and TRBJ2-7, with D possibly matching TRBD1 (5 bases). CDR3 size: 12 residues. The germline V gene encodes CDR1 MDHEN and CDR2 SYDVKM. Trimming took off 8 bases at V and 6 bases at J, with 14 bases between the two ends. For the CDR3, the DNA is TGTGCCAGCTCCTACAGGACATTCGAGCAGTACTTC. It encodes CASSYRTFEQYF.

The rearrangement uses TRBV28 and TRBJ1-2, with 7 bases aligning to TRBD1. Germline lookup yields CDR1 MDHEN and CDR2 SYDVKM. This CDR3 has 15 residues. The V gene end was trimmed by 4 bases and the J gene end by 4 bases; junction bases not matched to a gene: 9. CDR3: CASSSGQAFGYGYTF. The DNA of the CDR3 is TGTGCCAGCAGTTCCGGACAGGCCTTCGGCTATGGCTACACCTTC.

V and J are TRBV5-1 and TRBJ1-4; tentatively, D is TRBD1 (5 bases). Trimming left V 2 bases short and J 8 bases short, with 13 bases between. CDR3 size: 14 residues. The germline gives CDR1 SGHRS, CDR2 YFSETQ. As DNA, the CDR3 is TGCGCCAGCAGCTTTAATGACGGGGGGGAAAAACTGTTTTTT. It codes for CASSFNDGGEKLFF.

V is TRBV28 and J is TRBJ2-1, with 13 bases that match TRBD2. This CDR3 region has 15 residues. V lost 6 bases and J lost 7; bases outside the gene matches: 6. Germline CDR1 is MDHEN and CDR2 is SYDVKM. CDR3 sequence (DNA): TGTGCCAGCAGGGAGGGACTAGCGGGACGGAATGAGCAGTTCTTC. Translation: CASREGLAGRNEQFF.

The genes are TRBV10-1 and TRBJ1-2; D unclear. Germline V lookup: CDR1 WNHNN, CDR2 SYGVQD (reference sequence). V dropped 4 bases and J dropped 0 bases, with 12 bases sitting between them. This CDR3 is built from 15 residues. CDR3 sequence reads: CASSVPVPPNYGYTF. The CDR3 region has the DNA TGCGCCAGCAGTGTACCAGTGCCTCCTAACTATGGCTACACCTTC.

This chain connects TRBV6-1 to TRBJ1-1; 10 bases align to TRBD1. With 3 bases clipped from V and 4 bases from J, the junction kept 14 bases outside the gene matches. CDR1 and CDR2 from the germline V gene are MNHNS and SASEGT. The CDR3 extends over 18 amino acids. CDR3 coding DNA: TGTGCCAGCAGTGAGCCGACAGGGGGCGCTTTTGGCGCCACTGAAGCTTTCTTT. Translated: CASSEPTGGAFGATEAFF.

The chain couples TRBV5-4 to TRBJ1-2, with D tentatively TRBD1 (6 bases). Trimming removed 4 bases at V and 2 bases at J, with 9 bases between. The germline CDR1 and CDR2 sequences are SGHNT and YYREEE (reference sequence). The CDR3 extends over 13 amino acids. The CDR3 protein is CASSAGQNYGYTF. DNA for the CDR3: TGTGCCAGCAGCGCCGGACAGAACTATGGCTACACCTTC.

J is TRBJ2-5 and V is TRBV15, with 8 nucleotides matching TRBD2. The J call is in doubt because the DNA end fits TRBJ2-7 better. The CDR3 runs to 16 residues. Germline CDR1 is LNHNV and CDR2 is YYDKDF (reference sequence). DNA for the CDR3: TGTGCCACCAGCAGAGATTTGGCGGGGGGCTACTACGAGCAGTACTTC. This translates into CATSRDLAGGYYEQYF.

The V gene is TRBV30, the J gene TRBJ1-5; 11 bases align to TRBD1. Germline V CDR1 and CDR2: GTSNPN, SVGIG (reference sequence). This CDR3 is built from 17 residues. Trimming removed 4 bases from V and 2 bases from J; junction bases left unmatched: 10. CDR3 amino acids: CAWTGTGGGHGNQPQHF. In nucleotides, the CDR3 is TGTGCCTGGACTGGGACAGGGGGAGGACATGGCAATCAGCCCCAGCATTTT.

This CDR3 reads CAISKGQGGNGYTF. As DNA, the CDR3 is TGTGCCATCAGTAAGGGACAGGGGGGAAATGGCTACACCTTC. The V call is TRBV10-3, the J call TRBJ1-2; 11 bases map to TRBD1. J lost 6 bases, V lost 5 bases, and 5 bases had no gene match. Per germline, CDR1 ENHRY and CDR2 SYGVKD. There are 14 residues in the CDR3.

The J gene is TRBJ2-7, the V gene TRBV28; 10 nucleotides line up with TRBD1. Germline CDR1 MDHEN, CDR2 SYDVKM. This CDR3 is built from 12 residues. V dropped 8 bases and J dropped 2; count of bases not matched to a gene: 0. Here the CDR3 reads CASGQGAYEQYF. Here the CDR3 DNA reads TGTGCCAGCGGACAGGGGGCCTACGAGCAGTACTTC.

V usage is TRBV7-3 and J usage is TRBJ2-2; TRBD1 is a possible D gene (5 bases). The CDR3 length is 14 residues. The ends were cut back, 3 bases at V and 5 bases at J, with 10 bases in the middle. Germline V gene lookup returns CDR1 SGHTA and CDR2 FQGTGA. Written as DNA, the CDR3 is TGTGCCAGCAGCTTTCAGGGTGGGACCGGGGAGCTGTTTTTT. Protein: CASSFQGGTGELFF.

This chain uses TRBV27 with TRBJ2-7; 9 bases map to TRBD1. V gave up 5 bases and J gave up 0 bases; unmatched junction bases: 5. This CDR3 region has 15 residues. Germline CDR1 is MNHEY and CDR2 is SMNVEV (reference sequence). CDR3: CASSQDRGRSYEQYF. The CDR3 bases are TGTGCCAGCAGTCAGGACAGGGGACGCTCCTACGAGCAGTACTTC.

As regards this clone: This sample also contains other DNA sequences that code for the same CDR3. V gene TRBV5-1 combines with J gene TRBJ2-1, with D unresolved. V lost 0 bases, J lost 7 bases, and 8 bases lay in between. CDR1 is SGHRS and CDR2 is YFSETQ in the germline V gene. CDR3 length: 13 residues. The CDR3 is CASSLESSNEQFF. The CDR3 bases are TGCGCCAGCAGCTTGGAGTCTAGTAATGAGCAGTTCTTC.

The J gene is TRBJ2-7, the V gene TRBV7-9, with D possibly TRBD1 on 5 matching bases. CDR3 length: 14 amino acids. CDR1 and CDR2 from the germline V gene are SEHNR and FQNEAQ (reference sequence). V was pared by 5 bases and J by 5 bases, with 16 bases between. Written as DNA, the CDR3 is TGTGCCAGCAGCCAAGGGGAATTTGGACACGAGCAGTACTTC. Amino acids: CASSQGEFGHEQYF.

This chain uses TRBV4-3 with TRBJ1-1; D might be TRBD1 (5 bases). Trimming pared 0 bases from V and 4 bases from J, leaving 12 bases between. The germline V gene has CDR1 LGHNA and CDR2 YSLEER. This CDR3 is built from 15 residues. As DNA, the CDR3 is TGCGCCAGCAGCCAAGATCATAAGGGGTTCACTGAAGCTTTCTTT. It translates to CASSQDHKGFTEAFF.

J is TRBJ1-1 and V is TRBV7-6; D is possibly TRBD1 (6 bases). This CDR3 contains 14 residues. The V and J ends lost 1 base and 4 bases respectively, with 10 bases between them. Germline CDR1 SGHVS, CDR2 FNYEAQ. DNA of the CDR3: TGTGCCAGCAGCTTAGGGGGGCTGGGCACTGAAGCTTTCTTT. Its protein is CASSLGGLGTEAFF.

The chain has TRBV19 and TRBJ2-5, with no clear D. CDR1 is LNHDA and CDR2 is SQIVND in the germline V gene (reference sequence). The V end was cut by 5 bases, the J end by 2 bases, with 9 bases between. The CDR3 consists of 13 residues. CDR3 in amino acids: CASSSGSQETQYF. CDR3 DNA sequence: TGTGCCAGTAGTTCCGGTTCACAAGAGACCCAGTACTTC.

The J gene is TRBJ2-7, the V gene TRBV28, with a weak D call TRBD1 (5 bases). V shed 3 bases and J shed 4 bases, with 10 bases lying between them. CDR1 and CDR2 from the germline V gene are MDHEN and SYDVKM. The CDR3 is made up of 13 amino acids. The CDR3 DNA reads as TGTGCCAGCAGTTTCGGCAGGGCATACGAGCAGTACTTC. Encoded protein: CASSFGRAYEQYF.

V gene TRBV6-5 combines with J gene TRBJ2-7; 8 bases map to TRBD1. Germline V gives CDR1 MNHEY, CDR2 SVGAGI. CDR3 size: 15 residues. The V and J ends lost 5 bases and 2 bases, in that order; junction bases with no gene match: 8. The CDR3 DNA is TGTGCCAGCAGTGGGGGACAGGACTATACCTACGAGCAGTACTTC. This gives the protein CASSGGQDYTYEQYF.

Written as DNA, the CDR3 is TGTGCCAGCAGCTTAATAGCGGGGGGCTCCTACGAGCAGTACTTC. It specifies CASSLIAGGSYEQYF. The gene calls are TRBV7-3 and TRBJ2-7; the match to TRBD2 covers 10 bases. J was trimmed by 0 bases and V by 1 base; bases with no gene match: 0. The CDR3 runs 15 residues. CDR1 SGHTA and CDR2 FQGTGA come from the germline V gene. The full variable domain, in which reference TRBV7-3 and TRBJ2-7 provide the parts outside the CDR3, is GAGVSQTPSNKVTEKGKYVELRCDPISGHTALYWYRQSLGQGPEFLIYFQGTGAADDSGLPNDRFFAVRPEGSVSTLKIQRTERGDSAVYLCASSLIAGGSYEQYFGPGTRLTVT.

The chain joins TRBV28 to TRBJ2-1, with TRBD2 identical over 12 bases. Germline V gene data show CDR1 as MDHEN and CDR2 as SYDVKM. The CDR3 loop spans 16 amino acids. With 6 bases clipped from V and 6 bases from J, the junction kept 9 bases outside the gene matches. This chain's CDR3 is CASSGLAGSRGNEQFF. CDR3 DNA sequence: TGTGCCAGCAGCGGACTAGCGGGAAGTCGGGGCAATGAGCAGTTCTTC.

V gene TRBV7-6 combines with J gene TRBJ2-7; 10 bases line up with TRBD1. V lost 4 bases, J lost 3 bases, and 3 bases stayed unmatched. Germline loops: CDR1 SGHVS, CDR2 FNYEAQ. The CDR3 runs to 14 residues. The DNA of the CDR3 is TGTGCCAGCAGCTCACGGGACAGGGGCTACGAGCAGTACTTC. It codes for CASSSRDRGYEQYF.